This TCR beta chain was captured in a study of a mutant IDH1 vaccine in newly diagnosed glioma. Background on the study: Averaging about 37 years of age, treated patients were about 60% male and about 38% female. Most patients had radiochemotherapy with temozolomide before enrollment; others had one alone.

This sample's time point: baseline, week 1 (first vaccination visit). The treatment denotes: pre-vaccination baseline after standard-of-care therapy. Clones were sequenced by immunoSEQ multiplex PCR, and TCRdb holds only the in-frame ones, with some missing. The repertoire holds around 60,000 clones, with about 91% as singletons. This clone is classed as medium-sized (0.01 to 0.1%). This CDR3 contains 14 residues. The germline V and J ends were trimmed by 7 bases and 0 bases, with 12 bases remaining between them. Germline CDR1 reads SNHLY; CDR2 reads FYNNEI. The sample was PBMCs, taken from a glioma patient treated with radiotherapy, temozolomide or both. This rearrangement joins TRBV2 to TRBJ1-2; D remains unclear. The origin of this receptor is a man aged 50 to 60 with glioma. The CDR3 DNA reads TGTGCCAGCACCGGGCTCGGATCTAACTATGGCTACACCTTC. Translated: CASTGLGSNYGYTF. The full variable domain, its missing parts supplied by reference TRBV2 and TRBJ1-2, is EPEVTQTPSHQVTQMGQEVILRCVPISNHLYFYWYRQILGQKVEFLVSFYNNEISEKSEIFDDQFSVERPDGSNFTLKIRSTKLEDSAMYFCASTGLGSNYGYTFGSGTRLTVV.